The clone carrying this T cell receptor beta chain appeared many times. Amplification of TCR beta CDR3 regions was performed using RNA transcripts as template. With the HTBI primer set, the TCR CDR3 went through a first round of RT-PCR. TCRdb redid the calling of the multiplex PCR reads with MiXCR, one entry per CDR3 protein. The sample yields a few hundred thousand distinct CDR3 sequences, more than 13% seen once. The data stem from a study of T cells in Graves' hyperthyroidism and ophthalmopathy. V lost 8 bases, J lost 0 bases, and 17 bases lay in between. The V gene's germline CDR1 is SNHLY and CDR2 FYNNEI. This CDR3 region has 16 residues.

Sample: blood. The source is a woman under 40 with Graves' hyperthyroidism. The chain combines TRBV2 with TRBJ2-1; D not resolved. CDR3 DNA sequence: TGTGCCAGCCAATCTAGACTCCAGAGCTCCTACAATGAGCAGTTCTTC. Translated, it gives CASQSRLQSSYNEQFF.